The 29 T cell receptor beta chains listed next were all sequenced from one sample in a study of long-term antiretroviral therapy in people with HIV (dated by TCRdb to 2022 to 2024). The immunoSEQ hsTCRB v3.0 assay was used at survey level resolution to sequence the TRB variable region. TCRdb provides this immuneACCESS table in a form limited to in-frame rearrangements. Some clones are lacking; in checked studies, under half of them reflect an unresolved V gene, and why the rest are absent is not known. This sample holds about 24,000 clones; 95% were observed only once. Of the sample, about 2.4% is held by the ten largest clones. The starting material was unsorted PBMCs, obtained about 5 years after starting antiretroviral therapy. Every receptor here comes from a woman aged 45-65 years with HIV.

The genes are TRBV5-1 and TRBJ1-2; D gene ambiguous. The CDR3 totals 13 residues. Trimming cost V 5 bases and J 4 bases, with 12 bases left between them. CDR1 SGHRS and CDR2 YFSETQ come from the germline V gene. The CDR3 bases are TGCGCCAGCAGTCCCCCGGGTATCTATGGCTACACCTTC. It yields the protein CASSPPGIYGYTF.

The rearrangement links TRBV6-5 to TRBJ2-7; D remains unclear. Germline values: CDR1 MNHEY, CDR2 SVGAGI. The CDR3 has 14 amino acids. V gave up 4 bases and J gave up 2 bases, with 12 bases separating them. DNA of the CDR3: TGTGCCAGCAGTTCGGTACGACTCGCCTACGAGCAGTACTTC. Its protein is CASSSVRLAYEQYF.

This sequence joins TRBV5-1 and TRBJ2-4; a possible D gene is TRBD2 (5 bases). The V gene lost 7 bases and the J gene lost 6 bases, with 14 bases spanning the gap. CDR1 is SGHRS, CDR2 YFSETQ, per germline. The CDR3 sequence is 13 residues long. CDR3 in amino acids: CASSEPGVNIQYF. In nucleotides, the CDR3 is TGCGCCAGCTCTGAGCCCGGGGTAAACATTCAGTACTTC.

The chain recombines TRBV6-6 with TRBJ2-5; D not certain. The CDR3 is 15 residues long. Per the germline V gene, CDR1 is MNHNY and CDR2 is SVGAGI (reference sequence). Trimming left V 5 bases short and J 0 bases short, with 13 bases between. CDR3 DNA: TGTGCCAGCAGTCCCTTCGAAAGGAACCAAGAGACCCAGTACTTC. It specifies CASSPFERNQETQYF.

This chain's CDR3 is CASSLPNTDTQYF. CDR3 coding DNA: TGTGCCAGCAGTTTACCCAACACAGATACGCAGTATTTT. The chain uses TRBV27 and TRBJ2-3; no firm D call. Germline V gives CDR1 MNHEY, CDR2 SMNVEV (reference sequence). CDR3 length: 13 residues. V shed 2 bases and J shed 2 bases, with 5 bases lying between them.

The CDR3 sequence: CASSSSGRTADTQYF. In DNA form, the CDR3 reads TGTGCCAGCAGTTCAAGCGGGAGGACCGCAGATACGCAGTATTTT. This chain connects TRBV28 to TRBJ2-3, with TRBD2 identical over 9 bases. This CDR3 has 15 residues. The junction had 6 bases not matched to a gene; V was cut back by 4 bases and J by 4 bases. Looked up from germline, CDR1 is MDHEN and CDR2 is SYDVKM.

The gene calls are TRBV5-4 and TRBJ2-5; 14 bases fit TRBD2. Germline trimming cut 4 bases from V and 1 base from J; bases unmatched to any gene: 9. Per germline, CDR1 SGHNT and CDR2 YYREEE (reference sequence). The CDR3 extends over 18 amino acids. CDR3 nucleotide sequence: TGTGCCAGCAGCGCCCCCGGGACTAGCGGGAGAACCCAAGAGACCCAGTACTTC. Translating it yields CASSAPGTSGRTQETQYF.

The gene calls are TRBV29-1 and TRBJ1-2, with D possibly matching TRBD1 (5 bases). CDR1 is SQVTM, CDR2 ANQGSEA, per germline. The CDR3 consists of 15 residues. Trimming pared 8 bases from V and 2 bases from J, leaving 21 bases between. CDR3 amino acids: CSPGSRDSRNYGYTF. The DNA of the CDR3 is TGCAGCCCCGGGAGCCGAGACAGCCGCAACTATGGCTACACCTTC.

V and J are TRBV6-1 and TRBJ1-5; D gene uncertain. The V and J ends lost 7 bases and 3 bases respectively, with 4 bases between them. The length of the CDR3 is 11 residues. Germline V CDR1 and CDR2: MNHNS, SASEGT. The CDR3, as DNA: TGTGCCAGCATGGACAATCAGCCCCAGCATTTT. The encoded protein is CASMDNQPQHF.

This clone was seen just once. The chain employs TRBV11-2 and TRBJ2-2; D possibly corresponds to TRBD2 (6 bases). Germline lookup yields CDR1 SGHAT and CDR2 FQNNGV. The germline V and J ends were trimmed by 7 bases and 6 bases, with 15 bases remaining between them. This CDR3 is built from 14 residues. CDR3 region: CASILTRGAGELFF. The CDR3 region has the DNA TGTGCCAGCATCCTGACTAGGGGCGCCGGGGAGCTGTTTTTT.

The rearrangement uses TRBV11-2 and TRBJ2-1, with 9 nucleotides matching TRBD2. The length of the CDR3 is 16 residues. Germline V lookup: CDR1 SGHAT, CDR2 FQNNGV. Trimming at V came to 5 bases and at J to 5 bases, leaving 10 bases not matched to a gene. CDR3 region: CASSPRGAGGHNEQFF. CDR3 nucleotide sequence: TGTGCCAGCAGCCCACGGGGAGCGGGAGGCCACAATGAGCAGTTCTTC.

V usage is TRBV14 and J usage is TRBJ1-2; D may be TRBD1 (5 bases). CDR1 is SGHDN and CDR2 is FVKESK in the germline V gene. This CDR3 contains 14 residues. V lost 5 bases and J 5 bases, leaving 15 bases between the germline ends. The CDR3 nucleotides are TGTGCCAGCAGCTCAAGCCAAACAGGATATGGCTACACCTTC. This codes for CASSSSQTGYGYTF.

The genes are TRBV25-1 and TRBJ1-2; D is ambiguous. V shed 9 bases and J shed 3 bases, with 11 bases lying between them. Germline loops: CDR1 MGHDK, CDR2 SYGVNS. This CDR3 has 12 residues. This chain's CDR3 is CASYAVYYGYTF. CDR3 nucleotide sequence: TGTGCCAGTTACGCGGTTTACTATGGCTACACCTTC.

The rearrangement uses TRBV16 and TRBJ1-1; maybe TRBD1 (5 bases). The CDR3 runs 15 residues. From germline, CDR1 is KGHSY and CDR2 FQNENV. V was cut by 3 bases and J by 1 base, with 12 bases left in between. This chain's CDR3 is CASSQTVGGNTEAFF. The DNA of the CDR3 is TGTGCCAGCAGCCAGACTGTGGGGGGGAACACTGAAGCTTTCTTT.

This clone was detected only once. This chain joins TRBV15 and TRBJ1-4; D remains ambiguous. Germline V CDR1 and CDR2: LNHNV, YYDKDF (reference sequence). V lost 3 bases and J 8 bases, leaving 19 bases between the germline ends. The CDR3 is made up of 16 amino acids. The CDR3 spells CATSSERHAGSEKLFF. The CDR3 DNA follows: TGTGCCACCAGCAGCGAGAGACACGCCGGTTCGGAAAAACTGTTTTTT.

CDR3 DNA sequence: TGTGCCAGTCAGGGACACCGCACAGATACGCAGTATTTT. It encodes CASQGHRTDTQYF. The chain has TRBV6-4 and TRBJ2-3, with TRBD1 as a possible D gene (6 bases). CDR1 is MRHNA and CDR2 is SNTAGT in the germline V gene. This CDR3 comprises 13 residues. The V end was cut by 9 bases, the J end by 1 base, with 11 bases between.

V is TRBV27 and J is TRBJ2-7, with D possibly being TRBD1 (5 bases). V lost 10 bases to trimming and J lost 1 base, with 14 bases between them. Germline loops: CDR1 MNHEY, CDR2 SMNVEV (reference sequence). This CDR3 is 13 amino acids long. DNA for the CDR3: TGTGCCACCAAGGGGCAAGGGTCCTACGAGCAGTACTTC. This gives the protein CATKGQGSYEQYF.

V gene TRBV2 combines with J gene TRBJ2-1; 7 bases align to TRBD2. Per germline, CDR1 SNHLY and CDR2 FYNNEI. Unmatched junction bases numbered 6, after V lost 7 bases and J lost 0 bases. The CDR3 runs to 15 residues. In nucleotides, the CDR3 is TGTGCCAGCATCAGGCGGGAGTCCTCCTACAATGAGCAGTTCTTC. Protein sequence: CASIRRESSYNEQFF.

This clone showed up just once. The chain couples TRBV11-2 to TRBJ1-1; D remains unclear. The CDR3 loop spans 14 amino acids. The germline V gene encodes CDR1 SGHAT and CDR2 FQNNGV. The V and J ends lost 4 bases and 1 base respectively, with 10 bases between them. Here the CDR3 reads CASSSRHPNTEAFF. CDR3 in DNA: TGTGCCAGCAGCTCCCGGCACCCGAACACTGAAGCTTTCTTT.

This chain links TRBV7-2 with TRBJ1-1, with 7 bases lining up with TRBD1. Germline CDR1 is SGHTA and CDR2 is FQGNSA. V trimming: 4 bases; J trimming: 7 bases; junction bases outside the gene matches: 6. The CDR3 covers 13 residues. The CDR3 nucleotides are TGTGCCAGCAGCTCACCAGGGGGAATTGAAGCTTTCTTT. Translating it yields CASSSPGGIEAFF.

This chain joins TRBV7-9 and TRBJ1-2; 7 bases are a match to TRBD1. Trimming cost V 5 bases and J 0 bases; bases outside gene matches: 3. Germline V gene sequence: CDR1 SEHNR, CDR2 FQNEAQ (reference sequence). This CDR3 spans 14 amino acids. The CDR3 protein is CASSMGQPNYGYTF. CDR3 DNA sequence: TGTGCCAGCAGCATGGGACAGCCTAACTATGGCTACACCTTC.

V is TRBV7-9 and J is TRBJ1-2; 8 bases agree with TRBD1. This CDR3 contains 13 residues. Unmatched junction bases numbered 6, after V lost 6 bases and J lost 6 bases. Per the germline V gene, CDR1 is SEHNR and CDR2 is FQNEAQ (reference sequence). Here the CDR3 DNA reads TGTGCCAGCAGAGGACAGGGAACGGATGGCTACACCTTC. Its protein product is CASRGQGTDGYTF.

The chain is built from TRBV27 and TRBJ2-2, with D hard to call. The CDR3 is 17 amino acids. Trimming removed 6 bases from V and 3 bases from J, with 20 bases in between. Germline V gene sequence: CDR1 MNHEY, CDR2 SMNVEV (reference sequence). Written as DNA, the CDR3 is TGTGCCAGCAGCCCTTTGTTAACAAGTATTGACACCGGGGAGCTGTTTTTT. Its translation: CASSPLLTSIDTGELFF.

J is TRBJ2-2 and V is TRBV6-5, with 8 bases that match TRBD2. Germline CDR1 reads MNHEY; CDR2 reads SVGAGI. The trim removed 6 bases at V and 4 bases at J, leaving 7 bases unmatched. The CDR3 consists of 15 residues. The CDR3 protein is CASRRGLVGTGELFF. In DNA, the CDR3 is TGTGCCAGCAGGAGGGGACTAGTGGGCACCGGGGAGCTGTTTTTT.

V and J are TRBV28 and TRBJ1-1; unclear D gene. The CDR3 length is 13 residues. The V gene's germline CDR1 is MDHEN and CDR2 SYDVKM. The V end lost 3 bases, the J end lost 1 base, and 6 bases lay between the germline ends. The CDR3 DNA sequence: TGTGCCAGCAGTTTGTTGAGGAACACTGAAGCTTTCTTT. Translated: CASSLLRNTEAFF.

The genes are TRBV18 and TRBJ1-1; 7 nucleotides line up with TRBD1. The length of the CDR3 is 15 residues. Germline loops: CDR1 KGHSH, CDR2 LQKENI. Unmatched junction bases numbered 9, after V lost 5 bases and J lost 3 bases. This CDR3 reads CASSSRDRADTEAFF. The CDR3 nucleotides are TGTGCCAGCTCATCGCGTGACAGGGCAGACACTGAAGCTTTCTTT.

In DNA form, the CDR3 reads TGTGCCAGCAGTTACTCAGCGGGAGCGCCCTACGAGCAGTACTTC. It yields the protein CASSYSAGAPYEQYF. This chain joins TRBV6-5 and TRBJ2-7; 8 bases align to TRBD2. The CDR3 is 15 residues long. Germline trimming cut 0 bases from V and 2 bases from J; bases unmatched to any gene: 3. Germline lookup yields CDR1 MNHEY and CDR2 SVGAGI.

The chain links TRBV13 to TRBJ2-1, with a tentative D call TRBD1 (5 bases). Germline CDR1 reads PRHDT; CDR2 reads FYEKMQ (reference sequence). The CDR3 extends over 14 amino acids. Trimming left V 5 bases short and J 4 bases short, with 12 bases between. The CDR3 nucleotides read TGTGCCAGCAGCCTTCTTAGGGGATACAATGAGCAGTTCTTC. It specifies CASSLLRGYNEQFF.

This clone was detected only once. The chain uses TRBV30 and TRBJ1-1; TRBD1 might be the D (6 bases). V lost 5 bases, J lost 8 bases, and 21 bases lay in between. This CDR3 contains 14 residues. Germline CDR1 and CDR2: GTSNPN and SVGIG (reference sequence). The CDR3 DNA follows: TGTGCCTGGGGGCCCACAACCCGCCAGGGGGAAGCTTTCTTT. Protein product: CAWGPTTRQGEAFF.